This T cell receptor beta chain was sequenced in a study of blood T cell repertoires in COVID-19 (dated by TCRdb to the early 2020s). Study-level background: The collaborator samples originated in the United States, Italy and Spain and spanned the acute and convalescent phases of COVID-19. The prospective study material was composed of cDNA or gDNA derived from T cells, B-cell-depleted T cells, or PBMCs. Deeply sampled blood TCRbeta repertoires from subjects exposed to, actively infected with, or recovered from COVID-19 were included in the dataset. The repertoires were released in a freely available public database meant as a resource for research on the immune response to SARS-CoV-2. The samples were drawn from two sources: the first 160 participants of the ongoing ImmuneRACE study, and 1,000 to 1,500 subjects contributed by 6 global collaborators. The sample metadata nearly always contained a de-identified subject ID, COVID-19 status, age in years and sex. Where HLA class I and class II types were available, the types were taken from metadata supplied by the sample provider, not from assay-based typing.

The collaborating institutions used their own protocols to collect whole blood in K2EDTA tubes. For TCRbeta analysis, collaborators shipped samples in one of three forms: frozen whole blood, isolated PBMCs, or DNA extracted from either of those sample types. Findings and caveats that apply to the study as a whole: The amount of clinical and demographic metadata varied by source and participant and was provided uncurated.

The immunoSEQ Assay, a bias-controlled multiplex PCR, was used to amplify TCRbeta CDR3 regions from genomic DNA. For the original study's pipeline: The number of nucleated cells in each sample was estimated from the amplification of reference gene primers within the assay. To quantify the absolute abundance of each unique TCRbeta CDR3 rearrangement, sequence reads were collapsed and filtered. For each sample, productive Simpson clonality was calculated as the square root of Simpson's diversity index over productive rearrangements. Held by TCRdb, this immuneACCESS table contains in-frame sequences only and omits some clones. Under half of the omission traces to an unresolved V gene where checked; the cause of the rest is unknown. V, J and clone size are those of that table, while D and trimming were read from the DNA. Across this sample there are about 270,000 clones, with more than 75% seen only once. In total, the top ten clones hold less than 3% of the sample.

Regarding this clone: Its specific antigen is unknown. Base qualities were left out, and no much larger clone turns up one base away.

The V end gives up 0 bases and the J end 4 bases, leaving 8 bases in the junction not matched to a gene. According to the germline V gene, CDR1 reads KGHDR and CDR2 reads SFDVKD. The CDR3, from cysteine to phenylalanine, totals 17 residues. The retained sequence is limited to the CDR3, 51 bases, with the frame set at the first base. Sample: peripheral blood. The TCR was taken from a woman aged 50 to 60 with acute or convalescent COVID-19. The chain joins TRBV24-1 to TRBJ2-1; TRBD1 fits 7 bases in the junction. The DNA sequence follows: TGTGCCACCAGTGATTTGCCTCAGGGGGAACCTTACAATGAGCAGTTCTTC. Its protein reads: CATSDLPQGEPYNEQFF.